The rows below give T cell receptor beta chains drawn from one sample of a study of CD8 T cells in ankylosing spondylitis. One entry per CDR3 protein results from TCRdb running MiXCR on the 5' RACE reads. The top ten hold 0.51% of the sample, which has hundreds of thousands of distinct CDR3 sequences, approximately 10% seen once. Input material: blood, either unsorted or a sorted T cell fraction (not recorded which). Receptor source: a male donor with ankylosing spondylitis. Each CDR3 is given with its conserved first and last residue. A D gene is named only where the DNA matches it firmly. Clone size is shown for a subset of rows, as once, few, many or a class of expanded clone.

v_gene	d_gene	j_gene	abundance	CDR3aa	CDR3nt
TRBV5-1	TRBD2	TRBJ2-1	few	CASSAGGMLEQFF	TGCGCCAGCAGCGCGGGAGGGATGCTTGAGCAGTTCTTC
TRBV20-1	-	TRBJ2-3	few	CSAVPRSERSTDTQYF	TGCAGTGCTGTCCCCCGATCGGAGAGAAGCACAGATACGCAGTATTTT
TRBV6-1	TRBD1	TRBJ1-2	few	CASSESQGLGYTF	TGTGCCAGCAGTGAGTCACAGGGGTTGGGCTACACCTTC
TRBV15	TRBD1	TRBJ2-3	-	CATSGLGQGSRDTQYF	TGTGCCACCAGCGGCCTCGGACAGGGTTCGAGAGATACGCAGTATTTT
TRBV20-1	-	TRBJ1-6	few	CSARVEDSHSPLHF	TGCAGTGCTCGAGTGGAAGACTCTCATTCACCCCTCCACTTT
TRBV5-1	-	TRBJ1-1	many	CASSFLQRDTEAFF	TGCGCCAGCAGCTTCCTTCAGAGGGACACTGAAGCTTTCTTT
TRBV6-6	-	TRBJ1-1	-	CASSQAGSEAFF	TGTGCCAGCAGTCAGGCTGGATCTGAAGCTTTCTTT
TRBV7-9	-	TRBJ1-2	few	CASSVRDGGNYGYTF	TGTGCCAGCAGCGTCCGGGACGGCGGCAACTATGGCTACACCTTC
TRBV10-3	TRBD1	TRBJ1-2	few	CASMETGRAYGYTF	TGTGCCAGTATGGAGACAGGGAGAGCCTATGGCTACACCTTC
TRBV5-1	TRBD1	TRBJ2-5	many	CASSLDRQETQYF	TGTGCCAGCAGCTTGGACAGGCAAGAGACCCAGTACTTC
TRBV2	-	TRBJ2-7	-	CASGYPGQLTREQYF	TGTGCCAGCGGATATCCCGGACAGCTTACACGTGAGCAGTACTTC